These 30 T cell receptor beta chains were sequenced from one sample in a study of T cell responses to AZD1222 COVID-19 vaccine. Libraries were prepared by immunoSEQ multiplex PCR; TCRdb keeps only in-frame clonotypes and omits some of them. The sample has 100,000 to 150,000 clones; about 89% are singletons. Sequenced here: peripheral blood, sampled on day 0 of MenACWY control vaccination. All receptors come from an adult in good health.

V is TRBV5-4 and J is TRBJ1-2; 7 bases are a match to TRBD1. With V trimmed by 0 bases and J by 7 bases, 12 bases remained unmatched. Germline V gene data show CDR1 as SGHNT and CDR2 as YYREEE (reference sequence). This CDR3 has 16 residues. Here the CDR3 DNA reads TGTGCCAGCAGCTTGGTACCGGGAAGGGGGCGCGGTGGCTACACCTTC. Amino acid sequence: CASSLVPGRGRGGYTF.

The chain combines TRBV6-6 with TRBJ2-1; D possibly uses TRBD1 or TRBD2 (5 bases each). Trimming cost V 7 bases and J 3 bases, with 10 bases left between them. This CDR3 is 13 amino acids long. Germline CDR1 reads MNHNY; CDR2 reads SVGAGI (reference sequence). The DNA for the CDR3 is TGTGCCAGCAACCGGGACGGCTACAATGAGCAGTTCTTC. Amino acids: CASNRDGYNEQFF.

This chain links TRBV7-6 with TRBJ2-3; 8 bases line up with TRBD2. Germline V CDR1 and CDR2: SGHVS, FNYEAQ. The CDR3 sequence is 18 residues long. V was clipped by 3 bases and J by 0 bases; unmatched bases: 11. The CDR3 DNA is TGTGCCAGCAGCTTTCAACCACTTAGCGGGACTAGCACAGATACGCAGTATTTT. Translation gives CASSFQPLSGTSTDTQYF.

The J gene is TRBJ1-5, the V gene TRBV6-1; TRBD1 aligns across 10 bases. The ends lost 4 bases at V and 2 bases at J; junction bases unmatched: 14. Germline V lookup: CDR1 MNHNS, CDR2 SASEGT. CDR3 length equals 19 residues. CDR3 residues: CASSGHWGQGSIGNQPQHF. The CDR3 bases are TGTGCCAGCAGTGGGCATTGGGGACAGGGGTCTATTGGCAATCAGCCCCAGCATTTT.

Only one count was recorded for this clone. J is TRBJ1-6 and V is TRBV6-2 or TRBV6-3; no clear D gene. CDR3 length equals 13 residues. Germline V CDR1 and CDR2: MNHEY, SVGEGT. The V end lost 2 bases, the J end lost 5 bases, and 4 bases lay between the germline ends. CDR3 region: CASSYRDNSPLHF. CDR3 nucleotides: TGTGCCAGCAGTTACAGGGATAATTCACCCCTCCACTTT.

The rearrangement links TRBV28 to TRBJ1-2; the match to TRBD1 covers 8 bases. The trim removed 6 bases at V and 6 bases at J, leaving 6 bases unmatched. Germline CDR1 and CDR2: MDHEN and SYDVKM. This CDR3 spans 13 amino acids. CDR3 sequence reads: CASRVDRAHGYTF. The CDR3 coding sequence is TGTGCCAGCAGGGTGGACAGGGCCCATGGCTACACCTTC.

This chain connects TRBV28 to TRBJ2-1, with D unclear. The CDR3 length is 12 residues. The V gene lost 5 bases and the J gene lost 8 bases, with 10 bases spanning the gap. From germline, CDR1 is MDHEN and CDR2 SYDVKM. The CDR3, as DNA: TGTGCCAGCAGTCCCCAGGTCCATGAGCAGTTCTTC. Translated: CASSPQVHEQFF.

The genes are TRBV11-2 and TRBJ1-1; D remains ambiguous. The V end lost 5 bases, the J end lost 2 bases, and 12 bases lay between the germline ends. CDR3 size: 14 residues. Germline V CDR1 and CDR2: SGHAT, FQNNGV. CDR3 bases: TGTGCCAGCAGCACCCGTCTGACAAACACTGAAGCTTTCTTT. Translation gives CASSTRLTNTEAFF.

The gene calls are TRBV11-3 and TRBJ1-1; D perhaps matches TRBD1 (5 bases). The CDR3 totals 15 residues. V lost 6 bases, J lost 1 base, and 15 bases lay in between. CDR1 and CDR2 (germline): SGHNT, YENEEA. CDR3 sequence (DNA): TGTGCCAGCAGTTCCGGGACGGATAAGAACACTGAAGCTTTCTTT. Translating it yields CASSSGTDKNTEAFF.

Note on this clone: Other DNA sequences in this sample translate to the same CDR3. The rearrangement uses TRBV6-5 and TRBJ1-2; D is perhaps TRBD1 (6 bases). The CDR3 contains 15 residues. Germline values: CDR1 MNHEY, CDR2 SVGAGI. V gave up 5 bases and J gave up 4 bases, with 17 bases separating them. The CDR3 DNA reads as TGTGCCAGCAGTCCTACCGGGGGCGCTGGCTATGGCTACACCTTC. Its protein is CASSPTGGAGYGYTF.

J is TRBJ1-5 and V is TRBV6-5, with D tentatively TRBD1 (6 bases). V dropped 6 bases and J dropped 5 bases, with 11 bases sitting between them. This CDR3 has 13 residues. Germline V gene lookup returns CDR1 MNHEY and CDR2 SVGAGI. The DNA for the CDR3 is TGTGCCAGCAGACTACAGGGAGATCAGCCCCAGCATTTT. Protein: CASRLQGDQPQHF.

Only one count was recorded for this clone. The chain recombines TRBV5-4 with TRBJ1-2; perhaps TRBD1 as D (6 bases). The V and J ends lost 3 bases and 4 bases respectively, with 16 bases between them. The CDR3 has 15 amino acids. Germline V gene data show CDR1 as SGHNT and CDR2 as YYREEE (reference sequence). The CDR3 is CASSSPGHTGYGYTF. CDR3 in DNA: TGTGCCAGCAGCTCGCCGGGACACACGGGCTATGGCTACACCTTC.

The rearrangement uses TRBV30 and TRBJ1-5, with D hard to call. The V and J ends lost 0 bases and 0 bases respectively, with 6 bases between them. The CDR3 covers 14 residues. Germline CDR1 GTSNPN, CDR2 SVGIG (reference sequence). CDR3 sequence (DNA): TGTGCCTGGAGTGTAGGGAATAGCAATCAGCCCCAGCATTTT. It encodes CAWSVGNSNQPQHF.

The chain employs TRBV29-1 and TRBJ1-1, with D hard to call. Trimming took off 3 bases at V and 1 base at J, with 12 bases between the two ends. The CDR3 runs to 14 residues. Germline CDR1 and CDR2: SQVTM and ANQGSEA. CDR3 DNA sequence: TGCAGCGTTGAGATTGGACTCCGGAACACTGAAGCTTTCTTT. This encodes CSVEIGLRNTEAFF.

This chain links TRBV4-1 with TRBJ2-6, with 7 bases aligning to TRBD1. V shed 5 bases, J shed 6 bases, and the junction held 7 bases outside the gene matches. The germline CDR1 and CDR2 sequences are MGHRA and YSYEKL. The CDR3 sequence is 15 residues long. The CDR3 DNA reads TGCGCCAGCAGCTACACAGGGGTATCGGCCAACGTCCTGACTTTC. It encodes CASSYTGVSANVLTF.

The CDR3 sequence: CASSRNTIYF. Written as DNA, the CDR3 is TGTGCCAGCAGCCGAAACACCATATATTTT. The J gene is TRBJ1-3, the V gene TRBV12-3 or TRBV12-4; no definite D call. Trimming took 6 bases from V and 5 from J, leaving 2 bases between them. There are 10 residues in the CDR3.

The chain couples TRBV13 to TRBJ2-5; TRBD2 agrees at 9 bases. V was pared by 5 bases and J by 2 bases, with 3 bases of the junction left unmatched. Germline CDR1 PRHDT, CDR2 FYEKMQ (reference sequence). This CDR3 is built from 14 residues. CDR3 in DNA: TGTGCCAGCAGCGAGACTAGCGGTCAAGAGACCCAGTACTTC. This sequence encodes CASSETSGQETQYF.

V and J are TRBV28 and TRBJ2-2, with no clear D. This CDR3 contains 12 residues. Germline V lookup: CDR1 MDHEN, CDR2 SYDVKM. Between the trimmed V and J ends, which lost 1 base and 7 bases, there was a span of 4 bases. Here the CDR3 DNA reads TGTGCCAGCAGTTTATTGGTCGGGGAGCTGTTTTTT. Its translation is CASSLLVGELFF. Variable domain in full (rest from reference TRBV28 and TRBJ2-2): DVKVTQSSRYLVKRTGEKVFLECVQDMDHENMFWYRQDPGLGLRLIYFSYDVKMKEKGDIPEGYSVSREKKERFSLILESASTNQTSMYLCASSLLVGELFFGEGSRLTVL.

This chain uses TRBV9 with TRBJ1-1; D possibly corresponds to TRBD1 (5 bases). Germline CDR1 SGDLS, CDR2 YYNGEE. The ends were cut back, 3 bases at V and 3 bases at J, with 15 bases in the middle. This CDR3 has 15 amino acids. CDR3 DNA: TGTGCCAGCAGCGAGCAGACGGCGGGGGACACTGAAGCTTTCTTT. This translates into CASSEQTAGDTEAFF.

V gene TRBV11-2 combines with J gene TRBJ2-7, with 11 bases aligning to TRBD2. This CDR3 is 15 amino acids long. V dropped 2 bases and J dropped 5; count of bases not matched to a gene: 5. The germline V gene has CDR1 SGHAT and CDR2 FQNNGV. CDR3 coding DNA: TGTGCCAGCAGCTTAACTAGCGGGAGTGGAGACGAGCAGTACTTC. Residues: CASSLTSGSGDEQYF.

The J gene is TRBJ1-5, the V gene TRBV10-3; D unresolved. V was pared by 4 bases and J by 4 bases, with 8 bases between. The CDR3 covers 13 residues. Germline CDR1 and CDR2: ENHRY and SYGVKD. CDR3 sequence reads: CAISGGINQPQHF. The DNA for the CDR3 is TGTGCCATCAGTGGGGGAATAAATCAGCCCCAGCATTTT.

The chain combines TRBV5-1 with TRBJ2-6, with 12 bases lining up with TRBD1. Germline CDR1 SGHRS, CDR2 YFSETQ. With V trimmed by 4 bases and J by 4 bases, 9 bases remained unmatched. The CDR3 sequence is 18 residues long. The CDR3, as DNA: TGCGCCAGCAGCCCGGGGACAGGGGGCGCAGGAGGGGCCAACGTCCTGACTTTC. It codes for CASSPGTGGAGGANVLTF.

Here the CDR3 DNA reads TGTGCCAGCAGCGACAGGGATGGAAGGTCCACTGAAGCTTTCTTT. Translation: CASSDRDGRSTEAFF. The chain carries TRBV9 and TRBJ1-1; perhaps TRBD1 as D (6 bases). Trimming left V 3 bases short and J 4 bases short, with 16 bases between. This CDR3 has 15 amino acids. Germline lookup yields CDR1 SGDLS and CDR2 YYNGEE.

The chain uses TRBV7-3 and TRBJ2-2; D is undetermined. The V end lost 8 bases, the J end lost 6 bases, and 13 bases lay between the germline ends. Germline CDR1 reads SGHTA; CDR2 reads FQGTGA. The CDR3 is made up of 13 amino acids. In DNA form, the CDR3 reads TGTGCCAGCTCCTACGACCCGGCCGGGGAGCTGTTTTTT. It specifies CASSYDPAGELFF.

The chain uses TRBV24-1 and TRBJ2-7; D might be TRBD2 (6 bases). The V and J ends lost 2 bases and 2 bases respectively, with 12 bases between them. The CDR3 extends over 15 amino acids. Germline assignment: CDR1 KGHDR and CDR2 SFDVKD. The DNA for the CDR3 is TGTGCCACCAGTGATTCCTCAGGGAGGCCCTACGAGCAGTACTTC. It is translated as CATSDSSGRPYEQYF.

The chain is built from TRBV4-3 and TRBJ1-2; TRBD1 agrees at 9 bases. Germline V gene sequence: CDR1 LGHNA, CDR2 YSLEER. The CDR3 spans 19 residues. The V segment lost 0 bases and the J segment 0 bases; nucleotides outside the gene matches: 11. CDR3 sequence: CASSQDDTGGRNPNYGYTF. For the CDR3, the DNA is TGCGCCAGCAGCCAAGACGACACAGGGGGCCGAAACCCTAACTATGGCTACACCTTC.

The chain combines TRBV7-2 with TRBJ1-1; D possibly corresponds to TRBD1 (5 bases). Between the trimmed V and J ends, which lost 4 bases and 1 base, there was a span of 7 bases. This CDR3 spans 13 amino acids. Looked up from germline, CDR1 is SGHTA and CDR2 is FQGNSA. CDR3 sequence reads: CASSSGQNTEAFF. Written as DNA, the CDR3 is TGTGCCAGCAGCTCCGGACAGAACACTGAAGCTTTCTTT.

The chain couples TRBV5-4 to TRBJ2-7; weak D call: TRBD2 (5 bases). The V gene's germline CDR1 is SGHNT and CDR2 YYREEE (reference sequence). The V gene lost 0 bases and the J gene lost 2 bases, with 12 bases spanning the gap. CDR3 length: 15 amino acids. Here the CDR3 DNA reads TGTGCCAGCAGCTTGGCCAGCGGACCAACCTACGAGCAGTACTTC. Its protein is CASSLASGPTYEQYF.

The CDR3 here is CASSLGLSYNEQFF. CDR3 DNA sequence: TGTGCCAGCAGCTTGGGACTAAGTTACAATGAGCAGTTCTTC. J is TRBJ2-1 and V is TRBV13; 7 nucleotides agree with TRBD2. Germline CDR1 PRHDT, CDR2 FYEKMQ (reference sequence). The length of the CDR3 is 14 residues. V lost 3 bases and J lost 4; bases outside the gene matches: 3.

This chain uses TRBV19 with TRBJ2-3; D not certain. Germline V gene sequence: CDR1 LNHDA, CDR2 SQIVND (reference sequence). The CDR3 runs to 19 residues. V was pared by 5 bases and J by 0 bases, with 24 bases between. The CDR3 spells CASSALVQLTDYSTDTQYF. The CDR3 DNA is TGTGCCAGTAGTGCTTTAGTACAACTGACCGATTATAGCACAGATACGCAGTATTTT.